This T cell receptor (beta chain) was obtained from a study of immune evolution from preneoplasia to lung adenocarcinoma. With V trimmed by 7 bases and J by 7 bases, 11 bases remained unmatched. This CDR3 is 14 amino acids long. CDR1 and CDR2 from the germline V gene are GTSNPN and SVGIG (reference sequence). The table lists this clone with a count of one. TCRdb's table, derived via immunoSEQ multiplex PCR, lists solely in-frame clones and lacks some. The table lists 10,000 or so clones, around 82% of them singletons. The source is an older person with lung adenocarcinoma. Sequencing used FFPE minimally invasive lung adenocarcinoma tissue. V is TRBV30 and J is TRBJ2-5; 11 bases match TRBD2. The CDR3 reads CAYPPSGGRGTQYF. In nucleotides, the CDR3 is TGTGCCTACCCTCCTAGCGGGGGGAGAGGGACCCAGTACTTC.